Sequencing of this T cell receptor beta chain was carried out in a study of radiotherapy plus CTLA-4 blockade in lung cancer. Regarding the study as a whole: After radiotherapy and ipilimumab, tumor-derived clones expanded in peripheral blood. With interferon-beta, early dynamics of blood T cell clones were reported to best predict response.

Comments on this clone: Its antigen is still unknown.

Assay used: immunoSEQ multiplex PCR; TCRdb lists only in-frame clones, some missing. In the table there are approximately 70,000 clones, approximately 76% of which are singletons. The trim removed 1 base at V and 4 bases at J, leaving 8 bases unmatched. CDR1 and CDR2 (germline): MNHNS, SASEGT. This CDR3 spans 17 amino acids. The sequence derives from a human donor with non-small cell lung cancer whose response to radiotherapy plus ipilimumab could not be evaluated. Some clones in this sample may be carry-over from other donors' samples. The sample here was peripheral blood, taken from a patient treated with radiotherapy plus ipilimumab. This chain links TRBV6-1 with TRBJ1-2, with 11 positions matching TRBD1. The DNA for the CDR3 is TGTGCCAGCAGTGAAGTGTGGGGGACAGGGGGGACCTATGGCTACACCTTC. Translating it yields CASSEVWGTGGTYGYTF.